This T cell receptor beta chain came from a study of blood T cell repertoires in COVID-19. Original methodology: Reference gene primer amplification gave estimated nucleated cell counts. Using immunoSEQ multiplex PCR, the repertoire was profiled, and TCRdb retains in-frame clones only, with some absent. Clone size and the V and J calls come from that table; the DNA yielded D and trimming. This sample has approximately 60,000 clones, with more than 75% found just once. The CDR3 consists of 12 residues. Germline lookup yields CDR1 KGHSH and CDR2 LQKENI. V dropped 3 bases and J dropped 4 bases, with 6 bases sitting between them.

V is TRBV18 and J is TRBJ2-5, with a weak D call TRBD2 (5 bases). The sample consisted of peripheral blood. This clonotype was sampled from a man in his fifties or sixties with COVID-19, enrolled during active disease. The CDR3 here is CASSPAGETQYF. The CDR3, as DNA: TGTGCCAGCTCACCCGCGGGAGAGACCCAGTACTTC.